This T cell receptor (beta chain) is drawn from a study of T cell repertoires in cytomegalovirus infection. In the study overall: Both CMV infection and a matching HLA type were indicated by public TCR beta signatures.

TCRdb processed the reads anew with MiXCR; each CDR3 protein has one entry. The repertoire holds about 110,000 distinct CDR3 sequences, with roughly 40% as singletons. Details on this clonotype: Its antigen is not known.

From germline, CDR1 is SGHVS and CDR2 FNYEAQ. This CDR3 is built from 12 residues. V lost 3 bases, J lost 3 bases, and 3 bases lay in between. This chain links TRBV7-6 with TRBJ1-5, with no clear D. This specimen consisted of CD8+ T cells from cultured PBMCs, obtained from culture after CMV antigen stimulation. The clonotype originates from a human donor in good health (CMV status not recorded). Some clones in this sample may be carry-over from other donors' samples. The CDR3 loop is CASSFDNQPQHF. CDR3 coding DNA: TGTGCCAGCAGCTTTGACAATCAGCCCCAGCATTTT.